This TCR beta chain is from a study of metastatic and nonmetastatic thyroid tumors (dated by TCRdb to the early 2020s). Describing the broader study: The researchers compared repertoires between peripheral blood samples and tumor or nodule tissue samples from patients with malignant or benign thyroid disease.

Before undergoing thyroid surgery, none of the patients had been given any kind of treatment. Patient clinical samples collected from about 2012 to 2019 were retrospectively analysed using T-cell receptor beta sequencing. CDR1 and CDR2 (KGHSH, LQKENI) derive from the germline V gene. The V and J ends are trimmed by 2 bases and 1 base, leaving 12 bases between them. Including the terminal cysteine and valine, the CDR3 comprises 15 residues. Only the CDR3 DNA is retained, 45 bases long and in frame from the first base. This clone was seen at least ten times. Its antigen target is currently unknown. There are no base qualities to consult, and no much larger clone falls within one base. Study-wide findings and limitations: TCR beta diversity was reported as significantly higher in malignant tumors than in benign nodules, in both blood and tumor samples.

Library construction relied on PCR. The sequencer listed for this sample is Illumina HiSeq 4000. The TCR beta-chain CDR3 region of each patient was profiled by high-throughput sequencing. Processing in the source paper ran as follows. CDR3 differences across clinicopathological groups were used to build a classifier for discriminating distant-metastatic papillary thyroid cancer patients. The Shannon index was used to assess repertoire diversity, and the Morisita-Horn index was used to assess tumor-blood repertoire similarity. TCRdb redid the processing of the public reads, applying fastp at Q25 and MiXCR, and retained in-frame beta chains. The V and J calls and clone size come from TCRdb's table, not from the authors' own analysis. The sample profile shows roughly 59,000 clones; 15% to 20% of them were found once. The ten largest clones take up just under 9.5% of the sample.

Sequences were obtained from blood. This receptor was identified in a male donor with papillary thyroid cancer or a benign thyroid nodule (not recorded which). Some clones in this sample may be carry-over from other donors' samples. The rearrangement joined TRBV18 to TRBJ2-7; no confident D gene assignment can be made. For the CDR3, the sequence is CASSPSPGRSYEQYV. The DNA sequence is TGTGCCAGCTCACCATCTCCGGGTCGGTCCTACGAGCAGTACGTC.